Shown below are 20 T cell receptor beta chains from a single sample sequenced in a study of blood T cell repertoires in COVID-19. The protocol was immunoSEQ multiplex PCR, while the TCRdb copy is restricted to in-frame clones and leaves out a portion. The data contain some 130,000 clones, about 80% of them singletons. The source material was PBMCs or T cells enriched from blood (not recorded which). The receptors derive from a woman aged 50 to 65 who had recovered from COVID-19.

This chain joins TRBV18 and TRBJ2-1; 8 positions match TRBD2. V lost 1 base, J lost 3 bases, and 2 bases stayed unmatched. This CDR3 is 15 amino acids long. The germline CDR1 and CDR2 sequences are KGHSH and LQKENI. The CDR3 sequence is CASSPQGLDYNEQFF. As DNA, the CDR3 is TGTGCCAGCTCACCACAGGGACTAGACTACAATGAGCAGTTCTTC.

This chain links TRBV29-1 with TRBJ1-1; D may be TRBD1 (6 bases). V lost 2 bases to trimming and J lost 0 bases, with 7 bases between them. The CDR3 has 13 amino acids. From germline, CDR1 is SQVTM and CDR2 ANQGSEA. As DNA, the CDR3 is TGCAGCGTTGAACAGGGGCTGAACACTGAAGCTTTCTTT. This sequence encodes CSVEQGLNTEAFF. The entire variable domain, with the rest obtained from reference TRBV29-1 and TRBJ1-1, is as follows: SAVISQKPSRDICQRGTSLTIQCQVDSQVTMMFWYRQQPGQSLTLIATANQGSEATYESGFVIDKFPISRPNLTFSTLTVSNMSPEDSSIYLCSVEQGLNTEAFFGQGTRLTVV.

V is TRBV6-2 or TRBV6-3 and J is TRBJ2-3; tentatively, D is TRBD2 (7 bases). The CDR3 totals 16 residues. The germline V gene has CDR1 MNHEY and CDR2 SVGEGT. Trimming took off 6 bases at V and 2 bases at J, with 18 bases between the two ends. The CDR3 reads CASSPRGAGDTDTQYF. DNA of the CDR3: TGTGCCAGCAGCCCTCGGGGGGCAGGGGACACAGATACGCAGTATTTT.

In DNA, the CDR3 is TGTGCCAGCTCACCCCAAATACAGGGGGCTTATAGCACAGATACGCAGTATTTT. This encodes CASSPQIQGAYSTDTQYF. The chain has TRBV18 and TRBJ2-3; 9 nucleotides align to TRBD1. The ends lost 3 bases at V and 0 bases at J; junction bases unmatched: 10. This CDR3 is built from 18 residues. The germline V gene encodes CDR1 KGHSH and CDR2 LQKENI.

Concerning this clone itself: At the DNA level, this CDR3 is encoded by other sequences in the same sample as well. V gene TRBV5-5 combines with J gene TRBJ2-1; D not certain. V lost 3 bases, J lost 0 bases, and 10 bases lay in between. CDR3 length equals 15 residues. CDR1 and CDR2 (germline): SGHKS, YYEKEE (reference sequence). This CDR3 is CASSSTGSSYNEQFF. In DNA, the CDR3 is TGTGCCAGCAGCTCGACGGGTTCCTCCTACAATGAGCAGTTCTTC.

This clone was detected only a few times. The chain uses TRBV3-1 (or the pseudogene TRBV3-2) and TRBJ1-2, with D perhaps matching TRBD1 (5 bases). Germline V gives CDR1 LGHDT, CDR2 YNNKEL (reference sequence). The CDR3 length is 14 residues. V dropped 1 base and J dropped 7 bases, with 13 bases sitting between them. The CDR3, as DNA: TGTGCCAGCAGCCAAGGATTGCAGGGCTCTGGCTACACCTTC. It encodes CASSQGLQGSGYTF.

This chain links TRBV5-1 with TRBJ2-5; D perhaps matches TRBD1 (5 bases). The length of the CDR3 is 15 residues. CDR1 and CDR2 from the germline V gene are SGHRS and YFSETQ. Between the trimmed V and J ends, which lost 6 bases and 4 bases, there was a span of 19 bases. The CDR3 DNA follows: TGCGCCAGCAACCGGGCCCCAGGGTCAGGAGAGACCCAGTACTTC. Protein sequence: CASNRAPGSGETQYF.

The chain is built from TRBV5-4 and TRBJ1-1; 8 nucleotides line up with TRBD1. CDR3 length: 15 residues. Unmatched junction bases numbered 6, after V lost 3 bases and J lost 2 bases. CDR1 and CDR2 from the germline V gene are SGHNT and YYREEE (reference sequence). The CDR3 DNA follows: TGTGCCAGCAGCTCCCGGACAGGGTTAAACACTGAAGCTTTCTTT. Translated: CASSSRTGLNTEAFF.

With respect to this clone: An end of the junction does not agree with germline; a read error may underlie this. This CDR3 reads CASRGNRDPTSF. Written as DNA, the CDR3 is TGTGCCAGCAGGGGGAACAGGGACCCTACCTCCTTC. V usage is TRBV2 and J usage is TRBJ1-2, with D tentatively TRBD1 (6 bases). From germline, CDR1 is SNHLY and CDR2 FYNNEI. The CDR3 has 12 amino acids.

The V and J genes are TRBV7-3 and TRBJ2-3; 12 bases map to TRBD2. CDR1 and CDR2 (germline): SGHTA, FQGTGA. V lost 5 bases and J lost 5; bases outside the gene matches: 8. This CDR3 spans 16 amino acids. CDR3 sequence (DNA): TGTGCCAGCAGCAAAAGACTAGCGGGGGCGGGAGATACGCAGTATTTT. It is translated as CASSKRLAGAGDTQYF.

This chain connects TRBV11-2 to TRBJ1-1; maybe TRBD1 (5 bases). Germline V gene lookup returns CDR1 SGHAT and CDR2 FQNNGV. This CDR3 contains 18 residues. V gave up 0 bases and J gave up 0 bases, with 17 bases separating them. This CDR3 reads CASSLEAGGVNMNTEAFF. CDR3 sequence (DNA): TGTGCCAGCAGCTTAGAGGCTGGAGGGGTGAATATGAACACTGAAGCTTTCTTT.

The V gene is TRBV12-3 or TRBV12-4, the J gene TRBJ1-2, with D unresolved. The CDR3 extends over 12 amino acids. The V and J ends lost 2 bases and 7 bases respectively, with 8 bases between them. The CDR3 DNA follows: TGTGCCAGCAGTTTACACACCCGTGGCTACACCTTC. Protein: CASSLHTRGYTF.

Details on this clone: Germline and junction disagree at one end, which may indicate a read error. The rearrangement joins TRBV18 to TRBJ1-5; 9 nucleotides agree with TRBD1. Germline CDR1 and CDR2: KGHSH and LQKENI. The CDR3 spans 21 residues. The CDR3 spells CASSPLAIMSGQGIGNQPQHF. The CDR3 coding sequence is TGTGCTAGCTCACCACTAGCGATTATGTCGGGACAGGGAATCGGCAATCAGCCCCAGCATTTT.

The chain joins TRBV6-1 to TRBJ1-1; D unresolved. This CDR3 is built from 14 residues. Trimming took off 3 bases at V and 5 bases at J, with 13 bases between the two ends. The germline gives CDR1 MNHNS, CDR2 SASEGT. The CDR3 nucleotides are TGTGCCAGCAGTGAGGGCGGGATGGGGACTGAAGCTTTCTTT. As protein: CASSEGGMGTEAFF.

This sequence joins TRBV2 and TRBJ2-5; D possibly corresponds to TRBD2 (5 bases). The CDR3 loop spans 12 amino acids. Trimming cost V 6 bases and J 5 bases, with 10 bases left between them. Germline CDR1 SNHLY, CDR2 FYNNEI. Here the CDR3 DNA reads TGTGCCAGCAGCGGACTGGGGGAGACCCAGTACTTC. Encoded protein: CASSGLGETQYF.

The rearrangement links TRBV19 to TRBJ2-5, with 8 bases that match TRBD1. V dropped 7 bases and J dropped 3; count of bases not matched to a gene: 4. The CDR3 loop spans 13 amino acids. Germline V gene lookup returns CDR1 LNHDA and CDR2 SQIVND (reference sequence). The CDR3 loop reads CASMDRDEETQYF. As DNA, the CDR3 is TGTGCCAGTATGGACAGGGATGAAGAGACCCAGTACTTC.

This chain joins TRBV5-1 and TRBJ1-4; D is possibly TRBD1 (6 bases). Trimming removed 4 bases from V and 0 bases from J, with 10 bases in between. The V gene's germline CDR1 is SGHRS and CDR2 YFSETQ. The CDR3 totals 15 residues. CDR3 region: CASSLTGSTNEKLFF. DNA of the CDR3: TGCGCCAGCAGCCTGACAGGTTCAACTAATGAAAAACTGTTTTTT.

The chain couples TRBV7-8 to TRBJ1-1; the D gene is possibly TRBD1 (6 bases). This CDR3 spans 15 amino acids. Trimming removed 5 bases from V and 1 base from J, with 14 bases in between. Germline loops: CDR1 SGHVS, CDR2 FQNEAQ. CDR3 amino acids: CASSQRTVKNTEAFF. The CDR3 region has the DNA TGTGCCAGCAGCCAACGGACAGTGAAGAACACTGAAGCTTTCTTT. Using reference TRBV7-8 and TRBJ1-1 for the parts outside the CDR3, the full variable domain is GAGVSQSPRYKVAKRGQDVALRCDPISGHVSLFWYQQALGQGPEFLTYFQNEAQLDKSGLPSDRFFAERPEGSVSTLKIQRTQQEDSAVYLCASSQRTVKNTEAFFGQGTRLTVV.

This chain's CDR3 is CASSLAAGAYSPLHF. In nucleotides, the CDR3 is TGTGCCAGCAGCTTGGCGGCAGGCGCCTATTCACCCCTCCACTTT. This sequence joins TRBV5-5 and TRBJ1-6; no firm D call. This CDR3 spans 15 amino acids. CDR1 is SGHKS, CDR2 YYEKEE, per germline (reference sequence). Between the trimmed V and J ends, which lost 0 bases and 8 bases, there was a span of 12 bases.

V usage is TRBV5-1 and J usage is TRBJ2-5, with TRBD2 matching 7 bases. This CDR3 spans 15 amino acids. The V and J ends lost 7 bases and 1 base, in that order; junction bases with no gene match: 10. Germline-derived CDR1 and CDR2 are SGHRS and YFSETQ. CDR3 bases: TGCGCCAGCGACCCCGGGGGGACCATCCAAGAGACCCAGTACTTC. Amino acids: CASDPGGTIQETQYF.